Following are 14 T cell receptor beta chains from one sample sequenced in a study of early T cells in non-severe SARS-CoV-2 infection (dated by TCRdb to the early 2020s). The library was prepared using 5' RACE. Data came from a NextSeq 500. TCRdb applied fastp at Q25 and MiXCR to the public reads, then kept only in-frame beta chains. Records with the same CDR3 protein are collapsed into one entry carrying the most frequent genes and DNA. The sample includes 80,000 to 95,000 distinct CDR3 sequences, with 16% observed a single time. Clones ranked in the top ten supply 5% to 5.5% of the sample. The sample here was whole blood, taken at baseline. These receptors all come from an adult who was a healthcare worker with PCR-confirmed SARS-CoV-2 infection or an uninfected control (not recorded which).

The V call is TRBV6-8, the J call TRBJ1-1, with 8 bases that match TRBD1. Germline-derived CDR1 and CDR2 are MNHGY and SAAAGT. Losses at the gene ends were 6 bases for V and 6 bases for J; bases not matched to a gene: 6. The CDR3 consists of 13 residues. The CDR3 protein is CASRRDRGAEAFF. The CDR3 DNA reads TGTGCCAGCAGGCGAGACAGGGGTGCTGAAGCTTTCTTT.

This clonotype was seen repeatedly, ten times or more. V and J are TRBV12-3 or TRBV12-4 and TRBJ1-2; possible D gene TRBD1, 5 bases. The CDR3 is made up of 13 amino acids. V lost 8 bases and J lost 4, with 14 bases in between. CDR3 DNA sequence: TGTGCCAGCCGAGCGGGGCAGGTCTATGGCTACACCTTC. This translates into CASRAGQVYGYTF.

The V gene is TRBV6-2 or TRBV6-3, the J gene TRBJ2-7; a weak D match, TRBD2 (5 bases). The length of the CDR3 is 16 residues. Germline CDR1 reads MNHEY; CDR2 reads SVGEGT. The V end lost 0 bases, the J end lost 0 bases, and 12 bases lay between the germline ends. The CDR3 DNA reads as TGTGCCAGCAGTTACTCGGAGGAGCGGTTCTCCTACGAGCAGTACTTC. Its protein product is CASSYSEERFSYEQYF.

There are a few counts of this clonotype. The V gene is TRBV11-2, the J gene TRBJ1-2; no reliable D call. The CDR3 consists of 11 residues. Trimming cost V 1 base and J 8 bases, with 5 bases left between them. CDR1 is SGHAT and CDR2 is FQNNGV in the germline V gene. The CDR3 nucleotides read TGTGCCAGCAGCTTAGGCTTGGGCTACACCTTC. It is translated as CASSLGLGYTF.

V usage is TRBV5-1 and J usage is TRBJ1-1, with TRBD1 as a possible D gene (6 bases). V lost 0 bases to trimming and J lost 6 bases, with 12 bases between them. The CDR3 loop spans 14 amino acids. Germline V gives CDR1 SGHRS, CDR2 YFSETQ. Here the CDR3 DNA reads TGCGCCAGCAGCTTGGACAGGGCGTTCGCTGAAGCTTTCTTT. This sequence encodes CASSLDRAFAEAFF.

This clonotype occurred many times. The J gene is TRBJ1-1, the V gene TRBV28; D is uncertain. Germline V gene data show CDR1 as MDHEN and CDR2 as SYDVKM. V lost 5 bases, J lost 2 bases, and 9 bases lay in between. CDR3 length: 13 residues. DNA of the CDR3: TGTGCCAGCAGTACCGGGGTTAACACTGAAGCTTTCTTT. Translated: CASSTGVNTEAFF. The complete variable domain, with remaining parts taken from reference TRBV28 and TRBJ1-1, reads DVKVTQSSRYLVKRTGEKVFLECVQDMDHENMFWYRQDPGLGLRLIYFSYDVKMKEKGDIPEGYSVSREKKERFSLILESASTNQTSMYLCASSTGVNTEAFFGQGTRLTVV.

This clonotype was counted ten times or more. V is TRBV18 and J is TRBJ2-7; weak D call: TRBD2 (6 bases). There are 17 residues in the CDR3. V lost 3 bases to trimming and J lost 5 bases, with 23 bases between them. Germline-derived CDR1 and CDR2 are KGHSH and LQKENI. CDR3: CASSPLSSAILPHEQYF. CDR3 in DNA: TGTGCCAGCTCACCTCTCTCTAGCGCTATCTTGCCTCACGAGCAGTACTTC.

This clonotype has more than one count but fewer than ten. V usage is TRBV9 and J usage is TRBJ1-2; D gene unclear. The CDR3 consists of 15 residues. CDR1 is SGDLS and CDR2 is YYNGEE in the germline V gene. V lost 4 bases, J lost 6 bases, and 19 bases lay in between. CDR3 nucleotides: TGTGCCAGCAGCCCGGGTCCCGCGGTACTACATGGCTACACCTTC. Translated, it gives CASSPGPAVLHGYTF.

This clonotype was counted many times. The chain employs TRBV12-3 or TRBV12-4 and TRBJ2-5; no definite D call. V was pared by 3 bases and J by 5 bases, with 4 bases between. The CDR3 contains 11 residues. The CDR3 is CASSFRETQYF. The CDR3 DNA sequence: TGTGCCAGCAGTTTTCGGGAGACCCAGTACTTC.

V and J are TRBV21-1 and TRBJ1-2. TRBV21-1 is classified as a pseudogene. This CDR3 has 16 residues. DNA of the CDR3: TGTGCCAGCAGCCAACCTCATAAAGGGGAGGGGAGCGGCTACACCTTC. It encodes CASSQPHKGEGSGYTF.

This clonotype was detected once. The rearrangement links TRBV27 to TRBJ2-7; D possibly matches TRBD1 or TRBD2 (5 bases each). Trimming cost V 4 bases and J 0 bases, with 13 bases left between them. The CDR3 has 15 residues. CDR1 is MNHEY, CDR2 SMNVEV, per germline (reference sequence). CDR3 sequence: CASSSRRGASYEQYF. CDR3 DNA: TGTGCCAGCAGTTCCCGCCGGGGCGCCTCCTACGAGCAGTACTTC.

In this sample, this clonotype turned up a few times. The chain has TRBV6-5 and TRBJ1-6; 8 bases fit TRBD1. Looked up from germline, CDR1 is MNHEY and CDR2 is SVGAGI. V gave up 0 bases and J gave up 9 bases; unmatched junction bases: 7. This CDR3 contains 16 residues. This CDR3 reads CASSYSTGAPTSPLHF. CDR3 DNA: TGTGCCAGCAGTTACTCGACAGGGGCCCCCACTTCACCCCTCCACTTT.

The chain combines TRBV13 with TRBJ2-7; D may be TRBD1 or TRBD2 (5 bases each). Trimming pared 5 bases from V and 12 bases from J, leaving 20 bases between. This CDR3 is 13 amino acids long. Germline CDR1 and CDR2: PRHDT and FYEKMQ (reference sequence). The CDR3 loop is CASSPTPTGLLYF. The CDR3 bases are TGTGCCAGCAGCCCCACACCGACGGGGCTCTTGTACTTC.

This chain connects TRBV6-1 to TRBJ1-5; D not resolved. V dropped 4 bases and J dropped 4 bases, with 20 bases sitting between them. CDR1 is MNHNS, CDR2 SASEGT, per germline. There are 17 residues in the CDR3. The CDR3 DNA sequence: TGTGCCAGCAGTGGCCCAAGGGCGGCGCCTTTGAATCAGCCCCAGCATTTT. Translating gives CASSGPRAAPLNQPQHF.